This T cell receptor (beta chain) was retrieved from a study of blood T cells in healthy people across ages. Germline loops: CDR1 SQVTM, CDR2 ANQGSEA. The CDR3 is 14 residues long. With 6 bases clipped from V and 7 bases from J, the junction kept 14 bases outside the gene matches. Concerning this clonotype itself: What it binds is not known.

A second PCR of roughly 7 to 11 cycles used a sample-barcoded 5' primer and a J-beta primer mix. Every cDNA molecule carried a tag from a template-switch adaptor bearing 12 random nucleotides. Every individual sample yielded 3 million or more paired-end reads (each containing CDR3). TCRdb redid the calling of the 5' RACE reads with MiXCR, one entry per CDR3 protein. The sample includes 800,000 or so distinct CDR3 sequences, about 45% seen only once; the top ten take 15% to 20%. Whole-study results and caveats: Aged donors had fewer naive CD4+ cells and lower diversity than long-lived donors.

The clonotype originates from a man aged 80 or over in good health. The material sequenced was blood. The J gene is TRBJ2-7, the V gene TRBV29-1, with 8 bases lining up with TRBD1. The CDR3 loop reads CSVVDRENYNEQYF. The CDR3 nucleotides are TGCAGCGTGGTGGACAGGGAAAACTACAATGAGCAGTACTTC.